The sequence of this TCR beta chain was determined in a study of control samples from healthy donors and cancer patients. Sequencing used immunoSEQ multiplex PCR; TCRdb keeps in-frame clones, though not all of them. Altogether 90,000 to 110,000 clones are present, 83% being singletons, with the ten largest covering roughly an eighth. This clone was found a few times. The CDR3 is 12 residues long. With V trimmed by 4 bases and J by 7 bases, 4 bases remained unmatched. Germline CDR1 and CDR2: SGHNT and YYREEE (reference sequence). The source material was blood. This sequence joins TRBV5-4 and TRBJ1-2; 7 positions agree with TRBD1. The source is a woman between 50 and 59 years old in good health. The chain's CDR3 is CASSPTGLGYTF. Here the CDR3 DNA reads TGTGCCAGCAGCCCGACAGGGCTTGGCTACACCTTC. Based on the CDR3 plus reference TRBV5-4 and TRBJ1-2, the full variable domain is ETGVTQSPTHLIKTRGQQVTLRCSSQSGHNTVSWYQQALGQGPQFIFQYYREEENGRGNFPPRFSGLQFPNYSSELNVNALELDDSALYLCASSPTGLGYTFGSGTRLTVV.